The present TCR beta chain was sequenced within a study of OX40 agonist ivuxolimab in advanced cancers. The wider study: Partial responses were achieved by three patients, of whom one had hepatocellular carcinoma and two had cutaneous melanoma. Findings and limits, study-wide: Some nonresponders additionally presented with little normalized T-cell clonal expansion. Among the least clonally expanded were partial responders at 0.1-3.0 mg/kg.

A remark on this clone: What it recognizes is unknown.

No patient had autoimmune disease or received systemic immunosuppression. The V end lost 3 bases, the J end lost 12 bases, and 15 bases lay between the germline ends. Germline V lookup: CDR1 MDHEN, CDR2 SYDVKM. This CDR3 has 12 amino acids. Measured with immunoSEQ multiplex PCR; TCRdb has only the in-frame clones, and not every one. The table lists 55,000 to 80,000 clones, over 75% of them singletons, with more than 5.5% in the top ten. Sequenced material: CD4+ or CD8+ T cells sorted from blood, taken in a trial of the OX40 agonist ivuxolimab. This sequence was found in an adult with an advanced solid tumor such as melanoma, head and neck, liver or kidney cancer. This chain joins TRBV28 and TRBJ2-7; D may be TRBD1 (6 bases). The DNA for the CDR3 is TGTGCCAGCAGTTTGTGGGACACGGGGCGGTACTTC. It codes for CASSLWDTGRYF.